The present T cell receptor (beta chain) was sequenced within a study of identical twins. The authors used template switching to add a universal primer site and gave cDNA unique molecular identifiers. Each CDR3 protein is one row after TCRdb ran MiXCR on the 5' RACE reads. The repertoire includes around 1.7 million distinct CDR3 sequences, about 32% of them detected once, and under 0.35% sits in the top ten. Findings and caveats of the study: Zero-insertion analyses were open to partial confounding by invariant MAIT and iNKT cells. Beta clonotypes that were abundant in cord blood contained fewer insertions, a pattern absent from memory repertoires. For out-of-frame beta sequences, excess twin sharing was weaker.

The V and J ends lost 6 bases and 13 bases respectively, with 16 bases between them. There are 12 residues in the CDR3. Germline CDR1 and CDR2: MDHEN and SYDVKM. Regarding this clonotype: Its antigen is undetermined.

The receptor was isolated from a newborn girl in good health. This chain uses TRBV28 with TRBJ2-4; no firm D call. Sequencing was performed on cord blood. The CDR3 spells CASSPSTSEQYF. The CDR3 DNA reads as TGTGCCAGCAGCCCCTCTACGTCTGAGCAGTACTTC.